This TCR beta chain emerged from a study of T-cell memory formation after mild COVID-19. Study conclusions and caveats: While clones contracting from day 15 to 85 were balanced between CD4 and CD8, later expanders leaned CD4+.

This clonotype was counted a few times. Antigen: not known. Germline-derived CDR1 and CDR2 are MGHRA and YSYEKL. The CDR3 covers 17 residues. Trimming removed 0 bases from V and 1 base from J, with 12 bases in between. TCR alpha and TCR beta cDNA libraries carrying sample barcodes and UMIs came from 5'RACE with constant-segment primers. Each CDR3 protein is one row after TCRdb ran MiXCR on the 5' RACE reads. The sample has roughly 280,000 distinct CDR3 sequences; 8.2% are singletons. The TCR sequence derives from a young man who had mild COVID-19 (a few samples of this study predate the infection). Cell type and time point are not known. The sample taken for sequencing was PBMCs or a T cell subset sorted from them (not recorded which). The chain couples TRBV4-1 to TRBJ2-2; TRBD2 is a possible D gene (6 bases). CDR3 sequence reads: CASSQDPPGGNTGELFF. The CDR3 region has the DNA TGCGCCAGCAGCCAAGATCCTCCCGGGGGGAACACCGGGGAGCTGTTTTTT.